This T cell receptor (beta chain) was retrieved from a study of immune evolution from preneoplasia to lung adenocarcinoma. On the study more broadly: HLA loss of heterozygosity: over 5.5% AIS, less than 18% MIA, about 35% ADC, none AAH.

The V end was cut by 7 bases, the J end by 5 bases, with 17 bases between. The CDR3 extends over 14 amino acids. The germline gives CDR1 MNHNY, CDR2 SVGAGI (reference sequence). Patient tissue came from resections in Japan or China, 2014–2017. Two lung cancer pathologists independently confirmed each histologic diagnosis. Macro-dissection enriched premalignant or tumor cells before nucleic acid extraction. Sequencing was performed with immunoSEQ multiplex PCR; in TCRdb, only in-frame clones are kept and a portion is missing. Here the sample spans 3,000 to 5,000 clones, 76% being singletons. The sequencing sample was made of FFPE minimally invasive lung adenocarcinoma tissue. This sequence joins TRBV6-6 and TRBJ2-5; the D gene is possibly TRBD2 (7 bases). The sequence was collected from a person aged 65 to 85 with lung adenocarcinoma. The CDR3 loop is CASTRGGSGETQYF. Written as DNA, the CDR3 is TGTGCCAGCACTAGGGGGGGTTCGGGGGAGACCCAGTACTTC.